This is a list of T cell receptor beta chains from one sample in a study of shared clonotypes between healthy human individuals. The method was immunoSEQ multiplex PCR; TCRdb's version includes in-frame clones alone and lacks a portion of them. The table records approximately 460,000 clones, 70% to 80% of them present only once. The sample comprised PBMCs. The receptors were gathered from a middle-aged woman in good health. Some clones in this sample may be carry-over from other donors' samples. Each CDR3 is given with its conserved first and last residue. Each record gives: CDR3 DNA, CDR3 protein, J gene, D gene, V gene, clone size. The D gene is left open where the match is weak. Only some rows state a clone size, as once, few, many or a class for expanded clones.

cdr3_nt: TGTGCCAGCAGTTTAGTGGGGGGGTACGAGCAGTACTTC
cdr3_aa: CASSLVGGYEQYF
j_call: TRBJ2-7
d_call: TRBD2
v_call: TRBV27
clone_size: .

cdr3_nt: TGTGCCAGCAGCTTAGAGCTGATTGCAGATACGCAGTATTTT
cdr3_aa: CASSLELIADTQYF
j_call: TRBJ2-3
d_call: .
v_call: TRBV7-2
clone_size: .

cdr3_nt: TGTGCCAGCAGGCAAAAGACAGGGACTAATGAAAAACTGTTTTTT
cdr3_aa: CASRQKTGTNEKLFF
j_call: TRBJ1-4
d_call: TRBD1
v_call: TRBV7-2
clone_size: .

cdr3_nt: TGTGCCAGCAGGGGGGGCTATGGCTACACCTTC
cdr3_aa: CASRGGYGYTF
j_call: TRBJ1-2
d_call: .
v_call: TRBV9
clone_size: .

cdr3_nt: TGCGCCAGCAGCCAAGATCCCTCAGAGCAGTTCTTC
cdr3_aa: CASSQDPSEQFF
j_call: TRBJ2-1
d_call: .
v_call: TRBV4-3
clone_size: .

cdr3_nt: TGCGCCAGCAGGATCGGGACAGGGCGGGAAAAACTGTTTTTT
cdr3_aa: CASRIGTGREKLFF
j_call: TRBJ1-4
d_call: TRBD1
v_call: TRBV5-1
clone_size: few

cdr3_nt: TGTGCCAGCAGCTTAGCCGGGGGAGGTCACGAGCAGTACTTC
cdr3_aa: CASSLAGGGHEQYF
j_call: TRBJ2-7
d_call: .
v_call: TRBV11-2
clone_size: few

cdr3_nt: TGTGCCAGCAGCTTAAGTACAGCGATTAGCACTGAAGCTTTCTTT
cdr3_aa: CASSLSTAISTEAFF
j_call: TRBJ1-1
d_call: .
v_call: TRBV7-8
clone_size: .

cdr3_nt: TGTGCCAGCAGTGAGGTGCGGATTTTTAATGAAAAACTGTTTTTT
cdr3_aa: CASSEVRIFNEKLFF
j_call: TRBJ1-4
d_call: .
v_call: TRBV2
clone_size: .

cdr3_nt: TGCGCCAGCAGCCAAGAGGACGGGAACATTCAGTACTTC
cdr3_aa: CASSQEDGNIQYF
j_call: TRBJ2-4
d_call: .
v_call: TRBV4-1
clone_size: .

cdr3_nt: TGCGCCAGCAGCCAAGAGGGACTAGCGGGAGCCTACGAGCAGTACTTC
cdr3_aa: CASSQEGLAGAYEQYF
j_call: TRBJ2-7
d_call: TRBD2
v_call: TRBV4-1
clone_size: once

cdr3_nt: TGCAGCACCCGTGGGGGAGGTTGGTACCGAGAGACCCAGTACTTC
cdr3_aa: CSTRGGGWYRETQYF
j_call: TRBJ2-5
d_call: .
v_call: TRBV29-1
clone_size: .